This TCR beta chain was sequenced for a study of blood T cell repertoires in COVID-19 (dated by TCRdb to about 2020). Regarding the complete study: The collaborator samples originated in the United States, Italy and Spain and spanned the acute and convalescent phases of COVID-19. The material from the prospective study consisted of cDNA or gDNA derived from T cells, B-cell-depleted T cells, or PBMCs. The dataset comprised deeply sampled blood TCRbeta repertoires from subjects exposed to, actively infected with, or recovered from COVID-19. The repertoires were made available in a free public database intended to serve as a resource for research on the immune response to SARS-CoV-2. Samples came from the ongoing ImmuneRACE study (first 160 participants) plus 1,254 subjects from 6 global collaborators. Sample metadata almost always included a de-identified subject ID, COVID-19 status, age in years and sex. HLA class I and class II types, where available, came from metadata supplied by the sample provider rather than from assay-based typing. Overall study results and their limits: How much clinical and demographic metadata was included differed by source and by participant, and the metadata was provided uncurated.

Reading the germline V gene gives CDR1 SGHTA and CDR2 FQGNSA. Spanning cysteine to phenylalanine, the CDR3 consists of 11 amino acids. The CDR3 DNA has 33 bases and is translated from base 1. V is cut by 0 bases and J by 10 bases, and the space between the germline ends is 5 bases. Whole blood was collected in K2EDTA tubes by collaborating institutions according to the institutions' own protocols. For TCRbeta analysis, collaborators shipped samples in one of three forms: frozen whole blood, isolated PBMCs, or DNA extracted from either of those sample types. The immunoSEQ Assay, a bias-controlled multiplex PCR, was used to amplify TCRbeta CDR3 regions from genomic DNA. Per the original workflow: The number of nucleated cells in each sample was estimated from the amplification of reference gene primers within the assay. To quantify the absolute abundance of each unique TCRbeta CDR3 rearrangement, sequence reads were collapsed and filtered. For each sample, productive Simpson clonality was calculated as the square root of Simpson's diversity index over productive rearrangements. The immuneACCESS repertoire file appears here via TCRdb, limited to in-frame rearrangements. These files lack a portion of the clones; in checked studies, under half of the deficit traces to unresolved V genes, and the cause of the others is not known. That table gives V, J and clone size, and the DNA gave D and trimming. The sample data list some 210,000 clones, and almost 85% of these were observed just once. The ten largest clonotypes hold 9.5% to 15% of the sample.

Of note for this clone: Its recognized antigen is unknown. One base away there is no much larger clone; base qualities are not given.

The receptor chain draws on TRBV7-2 and TRBJ2-3, with TRBD2 as a weak D call on 5 bases. The sequence derives from a woman in her thirties or forties with acute or convalescent COVID-19. Sequenced sample: peripheral blood. CDR3 sequence: CASSLAGAQYF. The bases read TGTGCCAGCAGCTTAGCGGGAGCGCAGTATTTT.